Below, 14 T cell receptor beta chains from the same sample are listed, as sequenced in a study of blood T cell repertoires in COVID-19. Assay: immunoSEQ multiplex PCR; the TCRdb copy retains only in-frame clones and omits some. The sample lists 120,000 to 150,000 clones, about 80% occurring once. Sample: PBMCs or T cells enriched from blood (not recorded which). These receptors originate from a woman aged 18-29 years who had been exposed to COVID-19.

The rearrangement joins TRBV12-3 or TRBV12-4 to TRBJ2-7; TRBD1 agrees at 7 bases. V shed 6 bases, J shed 4 bases, and the junction held 6 bases outside the gene matches. This CDR3 has 13 residues. The CDR3: CASSSPGQYEQYF. The DNA of the CDR3 is TGTGCCAGCAGCTCACCGGGACAGTACGAGCAGTACTTC.

V usage is TRBV27 and J usage is TRBJ2-1; 13 bases agree with TRBD2. Per the germline V gene, CDR1 is MNHEY and CDR2 is SMNVEV (reference sequence). CDR3 size: 15 residues. V gave up 3 bases and J gave up 8 bases; unmatched junction bases: 4. As DNA, the CDR3 is TGTGCCAGCAGTTTGGGGACTAGCGGGATAGATGAGCAGTTCTTC. It translates to CASSLGTSGIDEQFF.

The chain is built from TRBV4-3 and TRBJ1-3, with a weak D call TRBD1 (6 bases). Trimming stripped 5 bases from V and 0 bases from J, with 11 bases between. There are 15 residues in the CDR3. CDR1 LGHNA and CDR2 YSLEER come from the germline V gene. The CDR3 is CASSYQQGSGNTIYF. Written as DNA, the CDR3 is TGCGCCAGCAGCTACCAACAGGGCTCTGGAAACACCATATATTTT.

The J gene is TRBJ1-2, the V gene TRBV18, with 8 bases aligning to TRBD1. The germline V gene has CDR1 KGHSH and CDR2 LQKENI. V lost 2 bases to trimming and J lost 3 bases; unmatched junction nucleotides: 8. The CDR3 totals 16 residues. CDR3 sequence reads: CASSPSSGGRDYGYTF. The CDR3 DNA reads as TGTGCCAGCTCACCATCGTCAGGGGGCCGGGACTATGGCTACACCTTC.

V usage is TRBV7-8 and J usage is TRBJ1-5; weak D call: TRBD1 (5 bases). This CDR3 is 15 amino acids long. V was cut by 1 base and J by 1 base, with 8 bases left in between. Per germline, CDR1 SGHVS and CDR2 FQNEAQ. DNA of the CDR3: TGTGCCAGCAGCTTAGAGGGGATGAGCAATCAGCCCCAGCATTTT. Translated, it gives CASSLEGMSNQPQHF.

V usage is TRBV19 and J usage is TRBJ1-1; D may be TRBD1 (5 bases). V lost 4 bases, J lost 3 bases, and 24 bases lay in between. The CDR3 length is 18 residues. Germline CDR1 is LNHDA and CDR2 is SQIVND (reference sequence). The chain's CDR3 is CASSKGRVSLSRDTEAFF. CDR3 sequence (DNA): TGTGCCAGTAGTAAGGGGAGGGTCTCCCTAAGTCGGGACACTGAAGCTTTCTTT.

V is TRBV9 and J is TRBJ1-1; D is unresolved. Germline V CDR1 and CDR2: SGDLS, YYNGEE. Deletions cut 0 bases from V and 0 bases from J, with 9 bases between. The CDR3 is made up of 15 amino acids. The CDR3, as DNA: TGTGCCAGCAGCGTAGTTTCCAGTATGAACACTGAAGCTTTCTTT. This encodes CASSVVSSMNTEAFF. The complete variable domain, with remaining parts taken from reference TRBV9 and TRBJ1-1, reads DSGVTQTPKHLITATGQRVTLRCSPRSGDLSVYWYQQSLDQGLQFLIQYYNGEERAKGNILERFSAQQFPDLHSELNLSSLELGDSALYFCASSVVSSMNTEAFFGQGTRLTVV.

The chain recombines TRBV27 with TRBJ2-7, with 7 nucleotides matching TRBD1. With V trimmed by 6 bases and J by 3 bases, 5 bases remained unmatched. The CDR3 sequence is 13 residues long. Germline V CDR1 and CDR2: MNHEY, SMNVEV (reference sequence). The CDR3 reads CASRTGNIYEQYF. The CDR3 region has the DNA TGTGCCAGCAGGACAGGGAACATCTACGAGCAGTACTTC.

The rearrangement links TRBV2 to TRBJ2-2, with D tentatively TRBD2 (5 bases). The length of the CDR3 is 15 residues. Trimming left V 4 bases short and J 1 base short, with 10 bases between. Germline V CDR1 and CDR2: SNHLY, FYNNEI. The CDR3 loop reads CASSVNGVNTGELFF. CDR3 DNA: TGTGCCAGCAGTGTCAACGGGGTGAACACCGGGGAGCTGTTTTTT.

This clone was counted a single time. The V and J genes are TRBV19 and TRBJ1-1, with D hard to call. V lost 4 bases, J lost 2 bases, and 8 bases lay in between. The length of the CDR3 is 13 residues. Germline loops: CDR1 LNHDA, CDR2 SQIVND (reference sequence). CDR3 protein: CASSTTPNTEAFF. CDR3 bases: TGTGCCAGTAGTACCACACCTAACACTGAAGCTTTCTTT.

This clone was recorded a few times. The genes are TRBV20-1 and TRBJ2-1, with D uncertain. Germline loops: CDR1 DFQATT, CDR2 SNEGSKA (reference sequence). The CDR3 loop spans 15 amino acids. The ends were cut back, 3 bases at V and 0 bases at J, with 12 bases in the middle. The CDR3, as DNA: TGCAGTGCTAGTAGTGGCCAGGCCTCCTACAATGAGCAGTTCTTC. It is translated as CSASSGQASYNEQFF.

The genes are TRBV29-1 and TRBJ1-5; tentatively, D is TRBD1 (5 bases). The CDR3 runs 13 residues. V was cut by 6 bases and J by 4 bases, with 13 bases left in between. Per the germline V gene, CDR1 is SQVTM and CDR2 is ANQGSEA. The DNA of the CDR3 is TGCAGCGTGGCCCCACAGGAGAATCAGCCCCAGCATTTT. Protein product: CSVAPQENQPQHF.

This rearrangement joins TRBV6-4 to TRBJ2-7, with TRBD1 matching over 8 bases. In germline, CDR1 is MRHNA, CDR2 SNTAGT. The CDR3 loop spans 15 amino acids. V shed 0 bases, J shed 2 bases, and the junction held 3 bases outside the gene matches. CDR3 region: CASSDSDRVTYEQYF. In DNA, the CDR3 is TGTGCCAGCAGTGACTCGGACAGGGTCACCTACGAGCAGTACTTC.

The chain links TRBV5-1 to TRBJ2-3, with 9 bases identical to TRBD1. The germline V gene has CDR1 SGHRS and CDR2 YFSETQ. The CDR3 contains 15 residues. Germline trimming cut 3 bases from V and 4 bases from J; bases unmatched to any gene: 6. This chain's CDR3 is CASSYRDRDADTQYF. The CDR3 DNA reads as TGCGCCAGCAGCTACCGGGACAGGGACGCAGATACGCAGTATTTT.